This T cell receptor beta chain came from a study of blood T cells in healthy people across ages. The authors ran a second PCR of about 6 to 11 cycles using a sample-barcoded 5' primer and a J-beta primer mix. Through a template-switch adaptor with 12 random nucleotides, each cDNA molecule received a tag. MiXCR, run by TCRdb on the 5' RACE reads, gives a single entry per CDR3 protein. The sample yields approximately 810,000 distinct CDR3 sequences, 29% seen once. Germline values: CDR1 MNHNS, CDR2 SASEGT. This CDR3 has 16 residues. The junction had 9 bases not matched to a gene; V was cut back by 1 base and J by 7 bases.

This sequence was found in a woman aged 80 or over in good health. What was sequenced was blood. The chain links TRBV6-1 to TRBJ1-2, with 10 bases fitting TRBD1. The CDR3 reads CASSEVGTGVRGGYTF. DNA of the CDR3: TGTGCCAGCAGTGAAGTAGGGACAGGGGTGAGGGGTGGCTACACCTTC.